Sequencing of this TCR beta chain was carried out in a study of T-cell memory formation after mild COVID-19. V shed 7 bases and J 8 bases; nucleotides not matched to a gene: 8. The CDR3 covers 13 residues. Per the germline V gene, CDR1 is SQVTM and CDR2 is ANQGSEA. TCRdb re-called the 5' RACE reads through MiXCR, storing one row per CDR3 protein. The data show over 70,000 distinct CDR3 sequences, approximately 13% seen once. This clonotype has more than one count but fewer than ten. This receptor was taken from an adult woman who had mild COVID-19 (a few samples of this study predate the infection). Cell type and time point are not known. This chain connects TRBV29-1 to TRBJ1-2; TRBD1 aligns across 12 bases. The sample taken for sequencing was PBMCs or a T cell subset sorted from them (not recorded which). The CDR3 coding sequence is TGCAGCGCCCAGGGACAGGGGGCGGAGGGCTACACCTTC. Protein: CSAQGQGAEGYTF.